This T cell receptor (beta chain) was identified during a study of CD8 T cells in Susac syndrome. The CDR3 has 10 residues. Reverse transcription of about 0.5 to 1 ug RNA used random hexamers. With immunoSEQ multiplex PCR, TCR beta CDR3 was amplified across 54 Vbeta and 13 Jbeta. TCRdb reanalysed the immunoSEQ multiplex PCR reads using MiXCR and keeps one entry per CDR3 protein. Of some 130,000 distinct CDR3 sequences in the sample, roughly 96% were seen once. CD8+ and CD4+ T cells from blood underwent TCR beta sequencing. It was healthy donors who served as the controls, matched for age and sex. The origin of this receptor is a human donor in good health. V is TRBV21-1 and J is TRBJ1-2. TRBV21-1 is designated a pseudogene. Source material: CD4+ T cells from PBMCs. In DNA form, the CDR3 reads TGTGCCAGCAGCAAAGACGGCTACACCTTC. Its translation: CASSKDGYTF.